Each of the 18 T cell receptor beta chains below was sequenced from the same sample in a study of blood T cell repertoires in COVID-19 (dated by TCRdb to 2018 to 2020). Preparation of the library involved the immunoSEQ multiplex PCR assay. This is the immuneACCESS table as TCRdb keeps it, with only in-frame sequences that have V and J called. A part of the clones is gone; compared with another copy, unresolved V genes explain less than half, and the rest is unexplained. Counted in this sample were almost 200,000 clones; roughly nine tenths of them appeared once. The ten most abundant clones make up 0.78% of the sample. The specimen was peripheral blood. The receptors here all came from a woman in her 70s with acute or convalescent COVID-19.

The chain recombines TRBV2 with TRBJ2-2, with 7 bases matching TRBD1. The V and J ends lost 2 bases and 7 bases, in that order; junction bases with no gene match: 7. Germline V CDR1 and CDR2: SNHLY, FYNNEI. CDR3 size: 15 residues. CDR3 DNA sequence: TGTGCCAGCAGTGAAAGGGGGCGAACGGGCGGGGAGCTGTTTTTT. Protein: CASSERGRTGGELFF.

The chain combines TRBV2 with TRBJ1-3; D gene uncertain. Germline CDR1 is SNHLY and CDR2 is FYNNEI. The CDR3 runs to 15 residues. Deletions cut 3 bases from V and 0 bases from J, with 9 bases between. CDR3 sequence reads: CASSDQDFSGNTIYF. As DNA, the CDR3 is TGTGCCAGCAGTGACCAGGACTTCTCTGGAAACACCATATATTTT.

The gene calls are TRBV4-3 and TRBJ2-2; 14 bases align to TRBD2. Germline assignment: CDR1 LGHNA and CDR2 YSLEER. Losses at the gene ends were 1 base for V and 4 bases for J; bases not matched to a gene: 2. The CDR3 is 17 amino acids. Here the CDR3 DNA reads TGCGCCAGCAGCCAAGTGGGACTAGCGGGAGCCACCGGGGAGCTGTTTTTT. Protein product: CASSQVGLAGATGELFF.

DNA of the CDR3: TGTGCCAGCAGCCCGGGACTAGCGGGCCTTTACAATGAGCAGTTCTTC. Encoded protein: CASSPGLAGLYNEQFF. The chain couples TRBV9 to TRBJ2-1, with 12 bases matching TRBD2. This CDR3 contains 16 residues. Germline lookup yields CDR1 SGDLS and CDR2 YYNGEE. V shed 4 bases, J shed 4 bases, and the junction held 6 bases outside the gene matches. The full variable domain, with the rest looked up from reference TRBV9 and TRBJ2-1, is DSGVTQTPKHLITATGQRVTLRCSPRSGDLSVYWYQQSLDQGLQFLIQYYNGEERAKGNILERFSAQQFPDLHSELNLSSLELGDSALYFCASSPGLAGLYNEQFFGPGTRLTVL.

This clone appeared a single time. The V call is TRBV4-1, the J call TRBJ2-1; D is possibly TRBD2 (6 bases). Germline V gives CDR1 MGHRA, CDR2 YSYEKL. The CDR3 runs to 17 residues. V was pared by 4 bases and J by 1 base, with 17 bases between. CDR3 in amino acids: CASSLGGVSLSYNEQFF. Here the CDR3 DNA reads TGCGCCAGCAGCCTTGGAGGGGTTAGCTTATCCTACAATGAGCAGTTCTTC.

This chain links TRBV5-1 with TRBJ1-1; D unclear. V dropped 2 bases and J dropped 6 bases, with 8 bases sitting between them. Per germline, CDR1 SGHRS and CDR2 YFSETQ. This CDR3 spans 12 amino acids. The CDR3 loop is CASSLERSEAFF. Written as DNA, the CDR3 is TGCGCCAGCAGCTTAGAGCGGTCTGAAGCTTTCTTT.

V usage is TRBV5-1 and J usage is TRBJ2-7, with 10 bases fitting TRBD2. J lost 3 bases, V lost 4 bases, and 13 bases had no gene match. This CDR3 spans 17 amino acids. In germline, CDR1 is SGHRS, CDR2 YFSETQ. Written as DNA, the CDR3 is TGCGCCAGCAGCATACGGACTAGCGGAGGGATTGTCTACGAGCAGTACTTC. As protein: CASSIRTSGGIVYEQYF.

This clone was observed once. V usage is TRBV6-5 and J usage is TRBJ2-7, with 11 bases fitting TRBD1. Trimming cost V 2 bases and J 4 bases; bases outside gene matches: 4. In germline, CDR1 is MNHEY, CDR2 SVGAGI. The CDR3 consists of 15 residues. CDR3 DNA sequence: TGTGCCAGCAGTTACCGGGGGACAGGGGGTTACGAGCAGTACTTC. Its translation: CASSYRGTGGYEQYF.

The chain carries TRBV27 and TRBJ2-3; possibly TRBD1 for D (5 bases). This CDR3 spans 15 amino acids. V shed 2 bases and J shed 1 base, with 10 bases lying between them. Germline loops: CDR1 MNHEY, CDR2 SMNVEV (reference sequence). CDR3 in amino acids: CASSLAGWGTDTQYF. The CDR3, as DNA: TGTGCCAGCAGTTTAGCAGGGTGGGGCACAGATACGCAGTATTTT.

The chain employs TRBV18 and TRBJ2-3, with D tentatively TRBD2 (5 bases). The germline CDR1 and CDR2 sequences are KGHSH and LQKENI. The CDR3 spans 15 residues. Trimming shortened V by 6 bases and J by 3 bases, and 16 bases separated the two germline ends. The CDR3 DNA follows: TGTGCCAGCTCCCTTTTGATCGGGGATACAGATACGCAGTATTTT. This gives the protein CASSLLIGDTDTQYF. Complete variable domain (other parts from reference TRBV18 and TRBJ2-3): NAGVMQNPRHLVRRRGQEARLRCSPMKGHSHVYWYRQLPEEGLKFMVYLQKENIIDESGMPKERFSAEFPKEGPSILRIQQVVRGDSAAYFCASSLLIGDTDTQYFGPGTRLTVL.

The chain has TRBV5-1 and TRBJ1-1; D possibly corresponds to TRBD1 (5 bases). V was pared by 4 bases and J by 1 base, with 11 bases between. CDR1 is SGHRS, CDR2 YFSETQ, per germline. CDR3 length: 14 amino acids. The CDR3 nucleotides are TGCGCCAGCAGCAGCGGGACGTCGAACACTGAAGCTTTCTTT. Translation gives CASSSGTSNTEAFF.

This chain connects TRBV6-5 to TRBJ1-2; no definite D call. V lost 0 bases and J lost 4, with 15 bases in between. CDR1 and CDR2 from the germline V gene are MNHEY and SVGAGI. The CDR3 spans 16 residues. CDR3 nucleotides: TGTGCCAGCAGTTACTCGTCGGTGCAGGCCGGCTATGGCTACACCTTC. This encodes CASSYSSVQAGYGYTF.

V usage is TRBV12-3 or TRBV12-4 and J usage is TRBJ1-2, with unresolved D. Trimming left V 1 base short and J 7 bases short, with 7 bases between. The CDR3 runs 12 residues. The CDR3 DNA follows: TGTGCCAGCAGTTTAGGGGCGGGTGGCTACACCTTC. Translation gives CASSLGAGGYTF.

The V and J genes are TRBV3-1 (or the pseudogene TRBV3-2) and TRBJ2-5; the D gene is possibly TRBD2 (5 bases). CDR3 length: 14 residues. Germline assignment: CDR1 LGHDT and CDR2 YNNKEL (reference sequence). V was shortened by 4 bases and J by 1 base, with 10 bases between the two germline ends. DNA for the CDR3: TGTGCCAGCAGCCTTTATGGAGGCCAAGAGACCCAGTACTTC. Translating it yields CASSLYGGQETQYF.

The chain uses TRBV3-1 (or the pseudogene TRBV3-2) and TRBJ2-5, with 7 bases that match TRBD1. After removal of 6 bases from V and 6 bases from J, the junction contained 13 bases not matched to a gene. Germline CDR1 and CDR2: LGHDT and YNNKEL (reference sequence). This CDR3 is 15 amino acids long. The CDR3 reads CASSPGKGGMKTQYF. The CDR3 DNA follows: TGTGCCAGCAGTCCAGGGAAAGGGGGCATGAAGACCCAGTACTTC.

V and J are TRBV7-9 and TRBJ2-5; the D gene is possibly TRBD2 (7 bases). The germline V gene encodes CDR1 SEHNR and CDR2 FQNEAQ (reference sequence). The CDR3 covers 14 residues. Trimming removed 5 bases from V and 2 bases from J, with 12 bases in between. The CDR3 loop is CASSVAGAQETQYF. Written as DNA, the CDR3 is TGTGCCAGCAGCGTCGCGGGGGCTCAAGAGACCCAGTACTTC.

CDR3 residues: CASSLGGEGEQFF. In DNA form, the CDR3 reads TGTGCCAGCAGCTTAGGAGGGGAGGGTGAGCAGTTCTTC. The chain is built from TRBV11-3 and TRBJ2-1, with TRBD2 identical over 7 bases. The trim removed 1 base at V and 9 bases at J, leaving 3 bases unmatched. This CDR3 is 13 amino acids long. Germline V CDR1 and CDR2: SGHNT, YENEEA.

The genes are TRBV7-9 and TRBJ1-1; D is perhaps TRBD1 (6 bases). V was clipped by 7 bases and J by 0 bases, with 18 bases between them. This CDR3 is 16 amino acids long. Germline V gives CDR1 SEHNR, CDR2 FQNEAQ (reference sequence). The CDR3 nucleotides are TGTGCCAGCACCCCTTTTGGGGGCGGTGTGAACACTGAAGCTTTCTTT. Translation gives CASTPFGGGVNTEAFF.